This T cell receptor beta chain originates from a study of blood T cell repertoires in COVID-19. Study-level information: PBMCs, B-cell-depleted T cells, or T cells provided the cDNA or gDNA that made up the material.

Clones were sequenced by immunoSEQ multiplex PCR, and TCRdb holds only the in-frame ones, with some missing. In the table there are fewer than 300,000 clones, 80% to 95% of which are singletons. V was trimmed by 5 bases and J by 3 bases, leaving 14 bases between them. Per the germline V gene, CDR1 is GTSNPN and CDR2 is SVGIG (reference sequence). The CDR3 is 13 residues long. Followed over time, Seattle patients had been enrolled while infection was active. The sequence was collected from a woman in her twenties or thirties with COVID-19, enrolled during active disease. The material sequenced was peripheral blood. The V and J genes are TRBV30 and TRBJ2-7; D is undetermined. CDR3 region: CAWEGAVDYEQYF. The CDR3 region has the DNA TGTGCCTGGGAAGGAGCAGTGGACTACGAGCAGTACTTC.